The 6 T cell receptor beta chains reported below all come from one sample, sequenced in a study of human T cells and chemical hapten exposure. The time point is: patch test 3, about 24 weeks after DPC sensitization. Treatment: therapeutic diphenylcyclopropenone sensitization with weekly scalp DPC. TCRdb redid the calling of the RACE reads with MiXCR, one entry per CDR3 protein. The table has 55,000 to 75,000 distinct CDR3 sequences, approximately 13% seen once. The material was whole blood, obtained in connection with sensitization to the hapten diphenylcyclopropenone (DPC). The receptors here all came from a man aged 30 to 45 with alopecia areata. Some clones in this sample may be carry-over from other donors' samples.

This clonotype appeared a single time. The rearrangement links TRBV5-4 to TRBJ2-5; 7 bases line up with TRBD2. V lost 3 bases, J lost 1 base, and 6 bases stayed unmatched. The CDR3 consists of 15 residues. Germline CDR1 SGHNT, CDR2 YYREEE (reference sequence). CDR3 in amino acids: CASSSAGTIQETQYF. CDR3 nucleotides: TGTGCCAGCAGCTCCGCCGGGACTATCCAAGAGACCCAGTACTTC.

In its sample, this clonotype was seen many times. The CDR3 nucleotides are TGTGCCAGCAGCAACAGGGACAGTAACTATGGCTACACCTTC. Protein sequence: CASSNRDSNYGYTF. The rearrangement uses TRBV12-3 or TRBV12-4 and TRBJ1-2; TRBD1 agrees at 7 bases. The V gene end was trimmed by 6 bases and the J gene end by 1 base; junction bases not matched to a gene: 5. This CDR3 has 14 amino acids.

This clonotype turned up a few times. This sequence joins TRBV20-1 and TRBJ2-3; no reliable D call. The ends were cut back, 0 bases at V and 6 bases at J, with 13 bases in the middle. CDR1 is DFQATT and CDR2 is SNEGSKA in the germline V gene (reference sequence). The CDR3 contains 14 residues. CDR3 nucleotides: TGCAGTGCTAGAGATTCGAGCCGGGCGGATACGCAGTATTTT. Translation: CSARDSSRADTQYF.

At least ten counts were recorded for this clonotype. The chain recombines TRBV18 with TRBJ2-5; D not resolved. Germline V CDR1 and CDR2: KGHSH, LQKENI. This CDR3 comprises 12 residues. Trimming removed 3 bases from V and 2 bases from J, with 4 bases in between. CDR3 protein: CASSPRQETQYF. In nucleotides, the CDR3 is TGTGCCAGCTCACCGAGGCAAGAGACCCAGTACTTC.

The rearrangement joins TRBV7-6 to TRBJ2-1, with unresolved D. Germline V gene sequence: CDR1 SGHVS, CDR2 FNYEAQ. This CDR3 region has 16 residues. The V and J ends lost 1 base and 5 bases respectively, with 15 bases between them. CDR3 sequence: CASSLGSASVHNEQFF. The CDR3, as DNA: TGTGCCAGCAGCTTAGGTTCGGCCTCGGTCCACAATGAGCAGTTCTTC.

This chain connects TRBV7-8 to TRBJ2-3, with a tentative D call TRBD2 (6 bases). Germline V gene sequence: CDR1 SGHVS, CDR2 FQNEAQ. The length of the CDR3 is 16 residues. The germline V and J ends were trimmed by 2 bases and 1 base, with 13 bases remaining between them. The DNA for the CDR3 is TGTGCCAGCAGCTTAAAGGAGGGGCCTCGCACAGATACGCAGTATTTT. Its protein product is CASSLKEGPRTDTQYF.